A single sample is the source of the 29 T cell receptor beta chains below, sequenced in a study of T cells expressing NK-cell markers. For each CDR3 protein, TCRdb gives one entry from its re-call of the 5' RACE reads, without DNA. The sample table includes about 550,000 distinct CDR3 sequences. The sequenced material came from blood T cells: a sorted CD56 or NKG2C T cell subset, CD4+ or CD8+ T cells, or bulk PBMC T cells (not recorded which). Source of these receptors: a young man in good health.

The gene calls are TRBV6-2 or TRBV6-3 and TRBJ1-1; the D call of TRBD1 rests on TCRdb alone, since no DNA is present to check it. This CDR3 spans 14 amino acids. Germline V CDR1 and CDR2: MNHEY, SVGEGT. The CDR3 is CASSYSAQGTEAFF.

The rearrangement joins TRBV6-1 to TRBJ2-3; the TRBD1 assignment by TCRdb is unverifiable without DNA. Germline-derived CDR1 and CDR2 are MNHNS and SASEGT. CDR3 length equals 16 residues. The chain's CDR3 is CASSPGQGARTDTQYF.

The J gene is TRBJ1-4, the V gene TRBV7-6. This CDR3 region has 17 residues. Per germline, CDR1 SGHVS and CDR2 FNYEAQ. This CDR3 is CASSFSRLLGGDEKLFF.

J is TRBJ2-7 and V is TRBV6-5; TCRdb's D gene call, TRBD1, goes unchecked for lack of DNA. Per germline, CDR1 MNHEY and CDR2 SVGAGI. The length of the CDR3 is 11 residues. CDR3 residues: CASMRGNEQYF.

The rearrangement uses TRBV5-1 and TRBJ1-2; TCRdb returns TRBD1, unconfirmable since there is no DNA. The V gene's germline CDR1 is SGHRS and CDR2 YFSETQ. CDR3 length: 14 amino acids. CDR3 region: CASSSGEGSYGYTF.

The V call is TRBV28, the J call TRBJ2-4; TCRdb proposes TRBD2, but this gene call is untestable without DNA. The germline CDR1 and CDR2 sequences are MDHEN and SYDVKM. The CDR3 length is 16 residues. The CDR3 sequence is CASSATSGRVPNIQYF.

The CDR3 is CASSPSGEGNTEAFF. This chain uses TRBV12-3 or TRBV12-4 with TRBJ1-1. This CDR3 comprises 15 residues.

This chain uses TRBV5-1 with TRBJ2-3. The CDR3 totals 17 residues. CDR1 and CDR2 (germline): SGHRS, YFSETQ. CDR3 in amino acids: CASSLEAGRLGTDTQYF.

The CDR3 region is CASSLNGPGLAGGSTDTQYF. The V gene is TRBV7-3, the J gene TRBJ2-3; TCRdb picks TRBD2, but there is no DNA to check that call. Germline values: CDR1 SGHTA, CDR2 FQGTGA. CDR3 length: 20 residues. The variable domain in full, with the rest retrieved from reference TRBV7-3 and TRBJ2-3, is GAGVSQTPSNKVTEKGKYVELRCDPISGHTALYWYRQSLGQGPEFLIYFQGTGAADDSGLPNDRFFAVRPEGSVSTLKIQRTERGDSAVYLCASSLNGPGLAGGSTDTQYFGPGTRLTVL.

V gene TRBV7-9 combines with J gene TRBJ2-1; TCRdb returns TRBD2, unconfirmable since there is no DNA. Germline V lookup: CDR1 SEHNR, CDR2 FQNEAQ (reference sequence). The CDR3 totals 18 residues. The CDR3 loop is CASRGVSGGLVAYNEQFF.

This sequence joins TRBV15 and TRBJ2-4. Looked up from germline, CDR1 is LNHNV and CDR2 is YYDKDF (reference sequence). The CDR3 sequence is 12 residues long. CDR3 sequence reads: CATRSAKNIQYF.

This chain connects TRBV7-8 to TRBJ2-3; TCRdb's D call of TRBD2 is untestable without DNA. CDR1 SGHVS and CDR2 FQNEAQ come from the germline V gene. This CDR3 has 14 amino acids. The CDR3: CASGTSVSTDTQYF. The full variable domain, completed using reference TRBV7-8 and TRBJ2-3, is GAGVSQSPRYKVAKRGQDVALRCDPISGHVSLFWYQQALGQGPEFLTYFQNEAQLDKSGLPSDRFFAERPEGSVSTLKIQRTQQEDSAVYLCASGTSVSTDTQYFGPGTRLTVL.

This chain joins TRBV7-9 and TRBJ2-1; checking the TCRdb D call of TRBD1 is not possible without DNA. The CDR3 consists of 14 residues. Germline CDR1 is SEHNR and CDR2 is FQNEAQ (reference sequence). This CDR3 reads CASSLVGSQGEQFF. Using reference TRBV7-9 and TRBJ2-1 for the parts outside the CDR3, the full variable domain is DTGVSQNPRHKITKRGQNVTFRCDPISEHNRLYWYRQTLGQGPEFLTYFQNEAQLEKSRLLSDRFSAERPKGSFSTLEIQRTEQGDSAMYLCASSLVGSQGEQFFGPGTRLTVL.

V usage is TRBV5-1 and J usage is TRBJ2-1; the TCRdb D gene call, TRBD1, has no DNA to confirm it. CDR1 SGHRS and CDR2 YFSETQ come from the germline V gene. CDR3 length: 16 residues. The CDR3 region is CASSGTGTESYNEQFF.

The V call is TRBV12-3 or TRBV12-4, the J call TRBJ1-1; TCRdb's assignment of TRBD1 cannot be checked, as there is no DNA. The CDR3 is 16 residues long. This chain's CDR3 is CASSLIPGQGLTEAFF.

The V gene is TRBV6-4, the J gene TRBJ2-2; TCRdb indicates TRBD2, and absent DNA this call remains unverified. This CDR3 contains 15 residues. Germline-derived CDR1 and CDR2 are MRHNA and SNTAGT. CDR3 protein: CASSPLAGRTGELFF.

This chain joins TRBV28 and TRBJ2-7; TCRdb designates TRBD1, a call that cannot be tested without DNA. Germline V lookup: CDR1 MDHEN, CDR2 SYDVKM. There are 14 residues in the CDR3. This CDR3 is CAISGRRTEHEQYF. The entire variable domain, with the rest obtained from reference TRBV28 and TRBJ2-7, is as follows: DVKVTQSSRYLVKRTGEKVFLECVQDMDHENMFWYRQDPGLGLRLIYFSYDVKMKEKGDIPEGYSVSREKKERFSLILESASTNQTSMYLCAISGRRTEHEQYFGPGTRLTVT.

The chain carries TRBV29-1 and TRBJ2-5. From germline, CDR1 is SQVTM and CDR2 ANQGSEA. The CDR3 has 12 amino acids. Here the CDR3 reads CSVDPKRETQYF.

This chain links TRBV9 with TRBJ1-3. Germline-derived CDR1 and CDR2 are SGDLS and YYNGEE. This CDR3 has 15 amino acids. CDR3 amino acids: CASSASGSSGNTIYF.

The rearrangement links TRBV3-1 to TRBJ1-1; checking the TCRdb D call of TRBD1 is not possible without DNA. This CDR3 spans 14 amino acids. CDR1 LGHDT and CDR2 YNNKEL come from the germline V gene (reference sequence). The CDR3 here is CASSHTGHNTEAFF.

The CDR3 spells CASRLLAGGTTYNEQFF. The chain links TRBV28 to TRBJ2-1; the D call from TCRdb, TRBD2, cannot be confirmed without DNA. The CDR3 is 17 residues long. Germline V gene data show CDR1 as MDHEN and CDR2 as SYDVKM.

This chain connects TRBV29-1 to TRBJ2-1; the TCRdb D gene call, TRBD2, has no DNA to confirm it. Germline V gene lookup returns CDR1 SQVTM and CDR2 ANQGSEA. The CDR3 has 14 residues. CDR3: CSAVGSGSYNEQFF.

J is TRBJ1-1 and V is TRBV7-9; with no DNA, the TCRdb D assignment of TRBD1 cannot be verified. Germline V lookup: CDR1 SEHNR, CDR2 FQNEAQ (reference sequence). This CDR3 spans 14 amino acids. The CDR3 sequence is CASSSPRAATQAFF.

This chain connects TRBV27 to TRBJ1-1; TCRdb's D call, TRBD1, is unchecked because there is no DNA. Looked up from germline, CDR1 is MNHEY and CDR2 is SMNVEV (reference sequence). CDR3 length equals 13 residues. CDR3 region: CASTPGLNTEAFF.

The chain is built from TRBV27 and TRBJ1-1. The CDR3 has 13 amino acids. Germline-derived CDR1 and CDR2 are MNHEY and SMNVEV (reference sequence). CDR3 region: CASSLSKDTEAFF.

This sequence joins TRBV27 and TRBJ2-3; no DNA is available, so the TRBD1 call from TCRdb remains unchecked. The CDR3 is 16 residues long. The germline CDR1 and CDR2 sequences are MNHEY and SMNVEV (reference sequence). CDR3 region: CASSFTPGQGWDTQYF.

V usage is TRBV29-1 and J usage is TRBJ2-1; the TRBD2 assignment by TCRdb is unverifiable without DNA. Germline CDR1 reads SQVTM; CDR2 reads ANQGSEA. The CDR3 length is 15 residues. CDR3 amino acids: CSADGFGGRDNEQFF.

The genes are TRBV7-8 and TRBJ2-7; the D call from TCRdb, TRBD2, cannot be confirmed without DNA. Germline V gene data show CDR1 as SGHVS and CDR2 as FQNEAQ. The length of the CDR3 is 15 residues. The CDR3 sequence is CASSLESGAIYEQYF.

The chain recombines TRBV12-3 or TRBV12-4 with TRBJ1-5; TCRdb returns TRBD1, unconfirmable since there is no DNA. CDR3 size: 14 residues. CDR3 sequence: CASSLRAGDQPQHF.